The clone carrying this T cell receptor (beta chain) has a count of ten or more. This specimen belongs to a study of T-cell memory formation after mild COVID-19. Trimming left V 4 bases short and J 4 bases short, with 15 bases between. The length of the CDR3 is 15 residues. The V gene's germline CDR1 is SGHKS and CDR2 YYEKEE (reference sequence). TCRdb redid the calling of the 5' RACE reads with MiXCR, one entry per CDR3 protein. The repertoire holds approximately 300,000 distinct CDR3 sequences, with approximately 8% as singletons. This clonotype was obtained from a man aged 18 to 29 who had mild COVID-19 (a few samples of this study predate the infection). Cell type and time point are not known. Sequencing used PBMCs or a T cell subset sorted from them (not recorded which). The chain is built from TRBV5-5 and TRBJ2-1; D may correspond to TRBD1 or TRBD2 (5 bases each). CDR3 sequence (DNA): TGTGCCAGCAGCATGACCGGTGGGGGTTACAATGAGCAGTTCTTC. This sequence encodes CASSMTGGGYNEQFF.